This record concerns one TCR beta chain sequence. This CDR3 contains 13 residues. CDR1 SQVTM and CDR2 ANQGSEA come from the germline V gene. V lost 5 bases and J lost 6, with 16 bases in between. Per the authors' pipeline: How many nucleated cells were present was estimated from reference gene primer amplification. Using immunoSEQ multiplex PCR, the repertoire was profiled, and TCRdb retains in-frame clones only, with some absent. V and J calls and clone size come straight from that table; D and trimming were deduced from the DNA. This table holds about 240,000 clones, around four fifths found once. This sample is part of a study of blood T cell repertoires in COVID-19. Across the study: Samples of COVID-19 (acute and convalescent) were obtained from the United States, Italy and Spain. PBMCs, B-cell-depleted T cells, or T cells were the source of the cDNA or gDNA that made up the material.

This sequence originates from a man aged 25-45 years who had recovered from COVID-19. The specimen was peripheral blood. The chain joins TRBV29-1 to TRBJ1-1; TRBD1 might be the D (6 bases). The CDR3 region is CSVNLGGGPEAFF. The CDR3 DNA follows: TGCAGCGTTAACTTAGGGGGAGGGCCTGAAGCTTTCTTT.